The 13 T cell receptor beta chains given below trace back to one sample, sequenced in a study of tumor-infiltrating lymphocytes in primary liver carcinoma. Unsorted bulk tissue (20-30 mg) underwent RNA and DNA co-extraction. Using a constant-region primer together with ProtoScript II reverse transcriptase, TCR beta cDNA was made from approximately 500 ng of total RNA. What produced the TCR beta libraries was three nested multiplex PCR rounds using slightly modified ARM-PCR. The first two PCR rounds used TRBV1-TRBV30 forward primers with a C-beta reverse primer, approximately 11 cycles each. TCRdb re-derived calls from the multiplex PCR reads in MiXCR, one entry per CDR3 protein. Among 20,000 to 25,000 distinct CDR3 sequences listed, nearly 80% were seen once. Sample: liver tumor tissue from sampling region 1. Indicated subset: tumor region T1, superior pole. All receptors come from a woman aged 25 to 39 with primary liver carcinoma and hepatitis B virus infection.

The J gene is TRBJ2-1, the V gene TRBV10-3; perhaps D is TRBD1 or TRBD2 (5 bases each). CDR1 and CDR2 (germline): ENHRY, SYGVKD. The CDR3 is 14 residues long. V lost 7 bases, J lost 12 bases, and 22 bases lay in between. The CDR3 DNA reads TGTGCCATCAATCCCACGGCGACCCGGGACGGGCAGTTCTTC. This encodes CAINPTATRDGQFF.

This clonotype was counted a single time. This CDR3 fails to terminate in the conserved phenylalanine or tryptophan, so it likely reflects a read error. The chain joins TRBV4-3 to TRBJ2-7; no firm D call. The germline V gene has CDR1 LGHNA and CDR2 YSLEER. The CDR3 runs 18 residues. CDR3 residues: CASSQAVTVGHISYVQYL. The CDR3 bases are TGCGCCAGCAGCCAAGCTGTGACGGTGGGTCACATTAGCTACGTGCAGTACCTC.

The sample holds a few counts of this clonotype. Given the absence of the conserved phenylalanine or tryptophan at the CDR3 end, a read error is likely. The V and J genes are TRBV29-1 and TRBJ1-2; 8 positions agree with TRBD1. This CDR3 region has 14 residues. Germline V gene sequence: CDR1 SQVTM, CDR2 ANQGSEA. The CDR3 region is CSVERDRPFYSYTL. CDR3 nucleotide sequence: TGCAGCGTTGAAAGGGACAGGCCTTTCTATAGCTACACCCTC.

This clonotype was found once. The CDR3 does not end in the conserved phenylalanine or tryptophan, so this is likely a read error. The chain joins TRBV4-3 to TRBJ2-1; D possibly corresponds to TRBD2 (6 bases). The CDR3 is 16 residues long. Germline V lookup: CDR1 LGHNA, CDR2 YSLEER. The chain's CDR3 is CASSQYAGSSYNGQFL. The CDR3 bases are TGCGCCAGCAGCCAATATGCGGGAAGCTCCTACAATGGGCAGTTCCTC.

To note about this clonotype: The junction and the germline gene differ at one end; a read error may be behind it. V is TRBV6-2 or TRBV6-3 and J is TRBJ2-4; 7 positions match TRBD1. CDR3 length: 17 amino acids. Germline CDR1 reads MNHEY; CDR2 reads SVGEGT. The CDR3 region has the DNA TGTGCGAGCAGTCCTCTAAAGGGGGACAGCCGGAGAAACATTCAGTACTTC. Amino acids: CASSPLKGDSRRNIQYF.

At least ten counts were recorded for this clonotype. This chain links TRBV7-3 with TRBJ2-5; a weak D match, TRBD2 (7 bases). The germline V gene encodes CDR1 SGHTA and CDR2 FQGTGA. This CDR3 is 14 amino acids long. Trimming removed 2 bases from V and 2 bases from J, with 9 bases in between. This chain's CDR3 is CASSLGGAQETQYF. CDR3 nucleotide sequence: TGTGCCAGCAGCTTAGGGGGGGCTCAAGAGACCCAGTACTTC.

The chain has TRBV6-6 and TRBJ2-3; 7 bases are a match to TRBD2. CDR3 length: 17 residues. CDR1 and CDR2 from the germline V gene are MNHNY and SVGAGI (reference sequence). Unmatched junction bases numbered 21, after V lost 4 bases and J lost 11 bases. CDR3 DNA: TGTGCCAGCAGTTCCACCTTAGAGCGGGGATGCCAGATATGGCAGTATTTT. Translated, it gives CASSSTLERGCQIWQYF.

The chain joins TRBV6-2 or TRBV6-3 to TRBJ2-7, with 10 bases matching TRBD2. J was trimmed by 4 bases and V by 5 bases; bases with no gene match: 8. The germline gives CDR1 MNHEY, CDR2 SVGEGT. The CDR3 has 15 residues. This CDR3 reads CASSRLAGGVYEQYF. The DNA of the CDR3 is TGTGCCAGCAGTCGATTAGCGGGAGGAGTTTACGAGCAGTACTTC.

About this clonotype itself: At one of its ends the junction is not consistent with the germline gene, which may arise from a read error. This CDR3 reads CASSLALLAGSYNEQFF. CDR3 DNA: TGTGCCAGCAGCTTAGCCTTACTAGCGGGAAGCTACAATGAACAGTTCTTC. The genes are TRBV11-3 and TRBJ2-1, with TRBD2 identical over 10 bases. Looked up from germline, CDR1 is SGHNT and CDR2 is YENEEA. The CDR3 spans 17 residues.

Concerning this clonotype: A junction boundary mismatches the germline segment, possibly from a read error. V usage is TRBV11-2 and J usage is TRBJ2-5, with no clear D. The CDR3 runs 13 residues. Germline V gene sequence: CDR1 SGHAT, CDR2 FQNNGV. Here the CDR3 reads CGSSPRLIETQYF. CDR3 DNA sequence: TGTGGCAGCAGCCCTAGACTGATAGAGACCCAGTACTTC.

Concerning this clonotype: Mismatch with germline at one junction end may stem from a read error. The CDR3 loop reads CIVETGSTEVFF. The CDR3 nucleotides are TGTATCGTCGAGACAGGGAGCACTGAAGTTTTCTTT. The chain carries TRBV29-1 and TRBJ1-1, with TRBD1 matching over 7 bases. Germline-derived CDR1 and CDR2 are SQVTM and ANQGSEA. CDR3 size: 12 residues. Using reference TRBV29-1 and TRBJ1-1 for the parts outside the CDR3, the full variable domain is SAVISQKPSRDICQRGTSLTIQCQVDSQVTMMFWYRQQPGQSLTLIATANQGSEATYESGFVIDKFPISRPNLTFSTLTVSNMSPEDSSIYLCIVETGSTEVFFGQGTRLTVV.

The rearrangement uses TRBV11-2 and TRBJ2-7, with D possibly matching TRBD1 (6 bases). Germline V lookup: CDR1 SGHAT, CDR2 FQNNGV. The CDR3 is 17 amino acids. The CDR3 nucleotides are TGTGGTAGCAGCTTAGGCTCCGGGACATCCAGCTCCTACGAGCAGTACTTC. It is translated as CGSSLGSGTSSSYEQYF.

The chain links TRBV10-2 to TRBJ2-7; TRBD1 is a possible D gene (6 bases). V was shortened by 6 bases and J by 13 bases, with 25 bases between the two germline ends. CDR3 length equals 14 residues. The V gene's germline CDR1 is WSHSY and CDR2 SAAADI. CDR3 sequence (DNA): TGCGCCAGCAGGGACAGCAGGAGAGAGGACGAGTACTACTTC. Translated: CASRDSRREDEYYF.